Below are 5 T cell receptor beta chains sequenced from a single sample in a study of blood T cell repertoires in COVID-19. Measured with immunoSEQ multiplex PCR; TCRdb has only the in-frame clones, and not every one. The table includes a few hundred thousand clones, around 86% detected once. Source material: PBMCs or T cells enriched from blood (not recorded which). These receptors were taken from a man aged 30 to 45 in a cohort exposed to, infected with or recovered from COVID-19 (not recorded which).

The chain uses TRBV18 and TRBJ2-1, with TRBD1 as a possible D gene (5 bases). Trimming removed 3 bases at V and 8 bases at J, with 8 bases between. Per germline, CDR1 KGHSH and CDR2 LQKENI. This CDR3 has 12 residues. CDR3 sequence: CASSPRVDEQFF. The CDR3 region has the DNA TGTGCCAGCTCACCCAGGGTCGATGAGCAGTTCTTC.

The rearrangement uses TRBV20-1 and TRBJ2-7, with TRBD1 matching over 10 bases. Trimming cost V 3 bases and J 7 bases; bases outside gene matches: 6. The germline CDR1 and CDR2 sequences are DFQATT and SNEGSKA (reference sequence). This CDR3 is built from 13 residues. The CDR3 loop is CSASVRTGGEQYF. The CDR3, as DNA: TGCAGTGCTAGTGTTAGGACAGGGGGGGAGCAGTACTTC.

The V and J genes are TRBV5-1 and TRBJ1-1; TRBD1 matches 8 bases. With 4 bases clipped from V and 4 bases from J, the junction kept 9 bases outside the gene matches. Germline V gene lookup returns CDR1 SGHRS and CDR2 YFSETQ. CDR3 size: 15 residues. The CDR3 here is CASSMAGGSGTEAFF. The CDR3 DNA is TGCGCCAGCAGCATGGCAGGGGGCTCGGGCACTGAAGCTTTCTTT.

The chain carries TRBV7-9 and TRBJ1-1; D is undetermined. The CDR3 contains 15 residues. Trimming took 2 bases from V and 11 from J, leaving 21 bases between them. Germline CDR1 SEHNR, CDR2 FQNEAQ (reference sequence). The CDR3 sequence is CASSLLGGGGEQAFF. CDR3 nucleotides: TGTGCCAGCAGCTTATTAGGTGGTGGAGGTGAACAGGCTTTCTTT.

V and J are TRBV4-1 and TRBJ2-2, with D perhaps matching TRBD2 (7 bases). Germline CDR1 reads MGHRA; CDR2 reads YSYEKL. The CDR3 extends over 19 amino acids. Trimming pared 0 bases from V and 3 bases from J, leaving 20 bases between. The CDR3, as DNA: TGCGCCAGCAGCCAAGATACCACAATCGGGGGGCAAGACACCGGGGAGCTGTTTTTT. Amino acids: CASSQDTTIGGQDTGELFF.